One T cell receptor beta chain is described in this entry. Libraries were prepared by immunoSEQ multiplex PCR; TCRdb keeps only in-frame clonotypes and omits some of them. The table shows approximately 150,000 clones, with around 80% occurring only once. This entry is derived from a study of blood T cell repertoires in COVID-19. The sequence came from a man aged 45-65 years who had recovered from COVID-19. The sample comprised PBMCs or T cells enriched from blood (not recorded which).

CDR3 loop: CASSETGSRNYGYTF. The CDR3 DNA reads as TGTGCCAGCAGCGAAACAGGGAGTCGTAACTATGGCTACACCTTC. V gene TRBV3-1 (or the pseudogene TRBV3-2) combines with J gene TRBJ1-2, with D possibly being TRBD1 (6 bases). Per germline, CDR1 LGHDT and CDR2 YNNKEL (reference sequence). This CDR3 has 15 residues. Trimming stripped 5 bases from V and 1 base from J, with 14 bases between.